The entry that follows covers one T cell receptor (beta chain) sequence. The antigen is undetermined. The data were obtained in a study of tissue T cells after allogeneic stem cell transplantation. Findings and limits, study-wide: Which tissue TCRs were alloreactive or antigen-specific was not determined. Some clones might be persisting host cells.

Survey-depth TCRbeta CDR3 sequencing reported V/J genes and productive frequencies. Clones were read by immunoSEQ multiplex PCR, and TCRdb kept only the in-frame ones, dropping some. Of about 6,800 clones listed, roughly 60% are singletons. With 3 bases removed from V and 0 bases from J, the gap between germline ends came to 5 bases. The CDR3 sequence is 13 residues long. The J gene is TRBJ2-5, the V gene TRBV12-3 or TRBV12-4, with no clear D. The clonotype originates from an older female donor with lung cancer. Sequenced material: duodenum tissue, taken at autopsy. The CDR3 here is CASSLGNQETQYF. CDR3 DNA: TGTGCCAGCAGTTTGGGGAACCAAGAGACCCAGTACTTC.